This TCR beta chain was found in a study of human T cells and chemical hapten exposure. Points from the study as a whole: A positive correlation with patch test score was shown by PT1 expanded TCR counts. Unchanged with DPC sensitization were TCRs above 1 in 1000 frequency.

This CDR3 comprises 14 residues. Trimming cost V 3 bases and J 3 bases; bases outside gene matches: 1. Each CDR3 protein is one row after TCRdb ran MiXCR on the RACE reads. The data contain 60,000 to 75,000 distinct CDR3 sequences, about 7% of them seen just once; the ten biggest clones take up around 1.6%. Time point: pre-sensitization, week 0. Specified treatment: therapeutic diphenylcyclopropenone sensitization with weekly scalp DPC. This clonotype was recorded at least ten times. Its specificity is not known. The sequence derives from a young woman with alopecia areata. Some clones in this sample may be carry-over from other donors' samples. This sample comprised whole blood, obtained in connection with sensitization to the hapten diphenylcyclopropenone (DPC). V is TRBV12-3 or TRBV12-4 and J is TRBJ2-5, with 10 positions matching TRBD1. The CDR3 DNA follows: TGTGCCAGCAGTTTGGGACAGGGGAAAGAGACCCAGTACTTC. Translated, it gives CASSLGQGKETQYF.